What follows are 9 T cell receptor beta chains derived from one specimen sequenced in a study of blood T cells in healthy people across ages. Through a sample-barcoded 5' primer and a J-beta primer mix, a second PCR was run for roughly 6 to 12 cycles. Using its own MiXCR run on the 5' RACE reads, TCRdb lists one record per CDR3 protein. The top ten clones hold approximately 3.7% of a sample with 600,000 to 800,000 distinct CDR3 sequences, 20% to 25% of them seen once. Sequenced material: blood. All receptors come from a man aged 70-80 years in good health.

This clonotype was found a few times. This chain joins TRBV12-3 or TRBV12-4 and TRBJ2-5; D gene ambiguous. This CDR3 contains 15 residues. Trimming left V 5 bases short and J 5 bases short, with 18 bases between. The CDR3 DNA sequence: TGTGCCAGCAGTCGGATGGCGGTCTACTCGGAGACCCAGTACTTC. The encoded protein is CASSRMAVYSETQYF.

The sample holds a few counts of this clonotype. This sequence joins TRBV5-1 and TRBJ1-1; D remains ambiguous. CDR1 and CDR2 from the germline V gene are SGHRS and YFSETQ. Trimming removed 1 base at V and 0 bases at J, with 10 bases between. The CDR3 is made up of 15 amino acids. Written as DNA, the CDR3 is TGCGCCAGCAGCTTGTACGTGGGGATGAACACTGAAGCTTTCTTT. It encodes CASSLYVGMNTEAFF.

The chain couples TRBV7-9 to TRBJ2-3; D may match TRBD1 or TRBD2 (5 bases each). With 5 bases removed from V and 3 bases from J, the gap between germline ends came to 9 bases. CDR1 and CDR2 from the germline V gene are SEHNR and FQNEAQ (reference sequence). CDR3 size: 13 residues. The DNA of the CDR3 is TGTGCCAGCAGCGGGGGTTGGACAGATACGCAGTATTTT. The encoded protein is CASSGGWTDTQYF. Filled out from reference TRBV7-9 and TRBJ2-3, the complete variable domain reads DTGVSQNPRHKITKRGQNVTFRCDPISEHNRLYWYRQTLGQGPEFLTYFQNEAQLEKSRLLSDRFSAERPKGSFSTLEIQRTEQGDSAMYLCASSGGWTDTQYFGPGTRLTVL.

The CDR3 here is CSARDPGGRGSYEQYF. DNA for the CDR3: TGCAGTGCTAGAGATCCGGGCGGGAGAGGGTCCTACGAGCAGTACTTC. The gene calls are TRBV20-1 and TRBJ2-7; 7 nucleotides match TRBD2. J was trimmed by 1 base and V by 0 bases; bases with no gene match: 9. CDR3 size: 16 residues. Per the germline V gene, CDR1 is DFQATT and CDR2 is SNEGSKA (reference sequence).

This clonotype was picked up a small number of times. The chain has TRBV24-1 and TRBJ2-2; D is tentatively TRBD1 or TRBD2 (6 bases each). CDR1 and CDR2 from the germline V gene are KGHDR and SFDVKD. V shed 3 bases and J shed 1 base, with 8 bases lying between them. The CDR3 totals 15 residues. The CDR3 is CATSDGGLNTGELFF. CDR3 nucleotides: TGTGCCACCAGTGATGGGGGGCTGAACACCGGGGAGCTGTTTTTT.

V is TRBV10-1 and J is TRBJ2-3; the D is unclear. The germline V gene has CDR1 WNHNN and CDR2 SYGVQD (reference sequence). The CDR3 sequence is 15 residues long. Trimming pared 2 bases from V and 0 bases from J, leaving 9 bases between. The CDR3 sequence is CASSEEVGSTDTQYF. The CDR3 bases are TGCGCCAGCAGTGAGGAGGTGGGGAGCACAGATACGCAGTATTTT.

J is TRBJ2-5 and V is TRBV20-1, with 7 nucleotides matching TRBD2. Per germline, CDR1 DFQATT and CDR2 SNEGSKA (reference sequence). The length of the CDR3 is 13 residues. The CDR3 loop is CSTGAGTQETQYF. The CDR3 DNA is TGCAGCACCGGAGCGGGGACCCAAGAGACCCAGTACTTC.

The rearrangement links TRBV29-1 to TRBJ2-5, with D hard to call. The CDR3 has 15 amino acids. Germline V lookup: CDR1 SQVTM, CDR2 ANQGSEA. V dropped 1 base and J dropped 1 base, with 13 bases sitting between them. The CDR3 DNA sequence: TGCAGCGTTGAAGGGCCCCCCGGCGGCCAAGAGACCCAGTACTTC. Its protein product is CSVEGPPGGQETQYF.

DNA of the CDR3: TGCGCCAGCAGCTTGGAGGCGGGAGAGCGGGATACGCAGTATTTT. Translation: CASSLEAGERDTQYF. The V and J genes are TRBV5-1 and TRBJ2-3, with 7 bases that match TRBD2. V lost 0 bases and J lost 6; bases outside the gene matches: 7. Germline CDR1 SGHRS, CDR2 YFSETQ. The CDR3 is 15 amino acids.